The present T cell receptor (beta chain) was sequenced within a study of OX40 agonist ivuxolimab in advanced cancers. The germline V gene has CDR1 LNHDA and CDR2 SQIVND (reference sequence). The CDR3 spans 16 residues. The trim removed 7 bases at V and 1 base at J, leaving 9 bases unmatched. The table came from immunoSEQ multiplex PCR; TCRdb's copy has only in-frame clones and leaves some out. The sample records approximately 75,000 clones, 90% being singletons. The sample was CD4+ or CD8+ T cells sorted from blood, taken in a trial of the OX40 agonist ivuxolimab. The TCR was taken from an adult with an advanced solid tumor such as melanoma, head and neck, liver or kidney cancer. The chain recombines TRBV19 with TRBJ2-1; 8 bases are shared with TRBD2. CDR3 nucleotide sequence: TGTGCCAGTAAGGCGGGGGGCTCCTATTCCTACAATGAGCAGTTCTTC. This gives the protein CASKAGGSYSYNEQFF.